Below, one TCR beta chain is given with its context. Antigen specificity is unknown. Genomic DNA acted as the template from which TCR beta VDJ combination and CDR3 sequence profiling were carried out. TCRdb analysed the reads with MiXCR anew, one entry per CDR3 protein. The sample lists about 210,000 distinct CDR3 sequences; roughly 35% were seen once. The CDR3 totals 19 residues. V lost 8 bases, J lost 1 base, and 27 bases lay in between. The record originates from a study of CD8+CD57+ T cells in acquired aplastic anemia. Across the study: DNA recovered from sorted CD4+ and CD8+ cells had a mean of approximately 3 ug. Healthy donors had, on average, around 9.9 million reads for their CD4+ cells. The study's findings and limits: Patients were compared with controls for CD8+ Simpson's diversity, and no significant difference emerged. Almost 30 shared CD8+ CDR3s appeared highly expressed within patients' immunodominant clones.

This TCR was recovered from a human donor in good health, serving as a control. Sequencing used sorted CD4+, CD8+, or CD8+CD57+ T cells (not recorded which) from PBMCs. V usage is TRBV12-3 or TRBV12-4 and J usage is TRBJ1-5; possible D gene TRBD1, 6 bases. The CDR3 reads CASGGGNRVGRSSNQPQHF. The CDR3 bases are TGTGCCAGCGGGGGAGGGAACAGGGTGGGTCGGAGCAGCAATCAGCCCCAGCATTTT.